This section outlines one TCR beta chain sequence together with its context. Using immunoSEQ multiplex PCR, the repertoire was profiled, and TCRdb retains in-frame clones only, with some absent. The table shows some 160,000 clones, with around 81% occurring only once. Germline V CDR1 and CDR2: MDHEN, SYDVKM. Trimming removed 6 bases at V and 2 bases at J, with 16 bases between. This CDR3 comprises 15 residues. During active infection, Seattle patients enrolled and were then monitored through disease. This specimen comes from a study of blood T cell repertoires in COVID-19. The wider study: The analysed material was cDNA or gDNA that came from T cells, B-cell-depleted T cells, or PBMCs.

The receptor comes from a woman of 80 years or more with COVID-19, enrolled during active disease. Material for sequencing was peripheral blood. V usage is TRBV28 and J usage is TRBJ1-1; D remains ambiguous. CDR3 protein: CASRLTRGLNTEAFF. CDR3 in DNA: TGTGCCAGCAGATTAACCCGGGGTCTTAACACTGAAGCTTTCTTT.